This T cell receptor (beta chain) came from a study of blood T cell repertoires in COVID-19. Study in general: Acute-phase and convalescent COVID-19 samples originated in the United States, Italy and Spain. The analysed material was cDNA or gDNA that came from T cells, B-cell-depleted T cells, or PBMCs.

Sequencing used immunoSEQ multiplex PCR; TCRdb keeps in-frame clones, though not all of them. The sample lists a few hundred thousand clones, nearly 90% occurring once. With respect to this clone: Given the absence of the conserved phenylalanine or tryptophan at the CDR3 end, a read error is likely. No DNA is shown, since the ends of the CDR3 on it are uncertain; the CDR3 is the one TCRdb lists.

Looked up from germline, CDR1 is KGHDR and CDR2 is SFDVKD. The CDR3 is 10 residues long, ends included. The receptor was isolated from a woman aged 40 to 55 who had recovered from COVID-19. The rearrangement uses TRBV24-1 and TRBJ1-3. The sample comprised peripheral blood. CDR3 loop: CATNLNNSGG.